The rows below give T cell receptor beta chains drawn from one sample of a study of pediatric ulcerative colitis. TCRdb keeps only in-frame clones here, not all; method: immunoSEQ multiplex PCR. The data contain around 22,000 clones, 71% of them seen just once; the ten biggest clones take up roughly 16%. The sample consisted of gut tissue. All receptors come from a boy aged 5-17 years with severe ulcerative colitis. CDR3s include the opening cysteine and the closing phenylalanine or tryptophan. D genes are given only for firm matches. The listing skips clone size in some rows; elsewhere it reads once, few, many or a size class.

V gene,clone size,D gene,J gene,CDR3 DNA,CDR3 protein
TRBV7-8,once,TRBD2,TRBJ2-3,TGTGCCAGCAGCCGTAGGACTAGCGGGGGGGGCTTCGTAGATACGCAGTATTTT,CASSRRTSGGGFVDTQYF
TRBV28,.,.,TRBJ1-6,TGTGCCAGCAGCCATCGTTTGGGGTATAATTCACCCCTCCACTTT,CASSHRLGYNSPLHF
TRBV7-9,.,.,TRBJ2-1,TGTGCCAGCAGTCCAGCTCAGGGACTCGACAATGAGCAGTTCTTC,CASSPAQGLDNEQFF
TRBV6-6,.,.,TRBJ1-2,TGTGCCAGCAGTTACCCTGGGGGGTCTAACTATGGCTACACCTTC,CASSYPGGSNYGYTF
TRBV5-4,.,.,TRBJ2-5,TGTGCCAGCAGCCCCCGTGGCCAGGGTGAGGAGACCCAGTACTTC,CASSPRGQGEETQYF
TRBV13,.,.,TRBJ1-3,TGTGCCAGCAGCAATACCGGGGAGACCTCTGGAAACACCATATATTTT,CASSNTGETSGNTIYF
TRBV6-5,.,.,TRBJ2-1,TGTGCCAGCAGGGACTCTCTCGCTGAGCAGTTCTTC,CASRDSLAEQFF
TRBV5-6,.,.,TRBJ1-1,TGTGCCAGCAGCCAAGAAACGAGGGGGGTAGCTTTCTTT,CASSQETRGVAFF
TRBV6-1,.,.,TRBJ2-7,TGTGCCAGCAGTGAGAATATCATATACGAGCAGTACTTC,CASSENIIYEQYF
TRBV18,.,.,TRBJ1-1,TGTGCCAGCTCACCCGCAGGGGCTGCTCTCGCTGAAGCTTTCTTT,CASSPAGAALAEAFF
TRBV7-9,.,.,TRBJ1-2,TGTGCCAGCAGGTCACAAGGATGGGAGGGCTACACCTTC,CASRSQGWEGYTF
TRBV6-6,.,.,TRBJ1-1,TGTGCCAGCAGCCGGACTGAATCTTTCTTT,CASSRTESFF
TRBV21-1,.,.,TRBJ2-7,TGTGCCAGCAGCATAATGGGTCTACGCTACGAGCAGTACTTC,CASSIMGLRYEQYF
TRBV6-1,.,TRBD2,TRBJ2-3,TGTGCCAGCAGTGTTATAGCGGGGTCAACAGATACGCAGTATTTT,CASSVIAGSTDTQYF
TRBV5-1,once,TRBD1,TRBJ2-7,TGCGCCAGCAGCTGGGACAGCGGATCATCCTACGAGCAGTACTTC,CASSWDSGSSYEQYF
TRBV5-8,.,.,TRBJ1-4,TGTGCCAGCAGCTTAGGCAGGACGTCCGGAAAACTGTTTTTT,CASSLGRTSGKLFF
TRBV7-2,.,TRBD1,TRBJ1-2,TGTGCCAGCAGTCTACAGGGGGCGCGCGGCTACACCTTC,CASSLQGARGYTF
TRBV7-9,.,.,TRBJ2-5,TGTGCCAGCAGCTTAAGGACAGTCCAGTACTTC,CASSLRTVQYF
TRBV6-6,once,TRBD2,TRBJ2-7,TGTGCCAGCAGCCCTAGCGGAAATTACGAGCAGTACTTC,CASSPSGNYEQYF
TRBV30,.,.,TRBJ1-5,TGTGCCTGGAGTGTGGGGCAGGGGATAATCAGCAATCAGCCCCAGCATTTT,CAWSVGQGIISNQPQHF
TRBV5-1,.,TRBD1,TRBJ1-2,TGCGCCAGCAGCTTGGCGCCGCACCAGGGGGATGGCTACACCTTC,CASSLAPHQGDGYTF
TRBV4-2,.,TRBD1,TRBJ1-4,TGTGCCAGCAGCCAAGATCGTAGGACAGGGATGACAACTAATGAAAAACTGTTTTTT,CASSQDRRTGMTTNEKLFF
TRBV10-3,.,.,TRBJ2-3,TGTGCCATCAGTGAGTGGGGGGGCACAGATACGCAGTATTTT,CAISEWGGTDTQYF
TRBV7-7,.,.,TRBJ2-2,TGTGCCAGCAGCCCCACCCGCTCGGGCGGGGAGCTGTTTTTT,CASSPTRSGGELFF
TRBV7-2,.,TRBD2,TRBJ2-2,TGTGCCACCCGCGGCGGGGGGACGAACACCGGGGAGCTGTTTTTT,CATRGGGTNTGELFF
TRBV30,.,.,TRBJ2-5,TGTGCCTGGAGTGTTGGCGGTGTGGCCCAGTACTTC,CAWSVGGVAQYF
TRBV30,.,.,TRBJ1-4,TGTGCCTGGAGTGTGGGGGATTGGAACGAAAAACTGTTTTTT,CAWSVGDWNEKLFF
TRBV4-3,.,.,TRBJ2-5,TGCGCCAGCAGCCAAAATTTTGCAGGGAAAGAGACCCAGTACTTC,CASSQNFAGKETQYF
TRBV5-1,.,.,TRBJ2-6,TGCGCCAGCAGCTTGGCGGGCTCTGGGGCCAACGTCCTGACTTTC,CASSLAGSGANVLTF
TRBV5-1,.,.,TRBJ2-6,TGCGCCAGCAGCCCCCCGGAGGGCACTGGGGCCAACGTCCTGACTTTC,CASSPPEGTGANVLTF
TRBV7-6,.,.,TRBJ1-5,TGTGCCAGCAGCCCGGATGAGAATCAGCCCCAGCATTTT,CASSPDENQPQHF
TRBV10-2,few,.,TRBJ2-2,TGCGCCAGCAGGCCGGGGGCAGGAACCGGGGAGCTGTTTTTT,CASRPGAGTGELFF
TRBV12-5,.,TRBD2,TRBJ2-1,TGTGCTAGTGGTTCAGGTTGGACTAGCAGCGATGAGCAGTTCTTC,CASGSGWTSSDEQFF
TRBV2,.,TRBD1,TRBJ1-5,TGTGCAACTAATGTACAGGGGGCGTTTCAGCCCCAGCATTTT,CATNVQGAFQPQHF
TRBV29-1,medium-sized,.,TRBJ1-2,TGCAGCGTTGGTGAAGGGGATCACGGCTACACCTTC,CSVGEGDHGYTF
TRBV5-6,.,.,TRBJ2-1,TGTGCCAGCCGGGGGTCGCTCTACAATGAGCAGTTCTTC,CASRGSLYNEQFF
TRBV18,.,.,TRBJ2-4,TGTGCCAGCTCGTCCGGGTCCGTAGCCAAAAACATTCAGTACTTC,CASSSGSVAKNIQYF
TRBV7-9,.,.,TRBJ2-5,TGTGCCAGCAGTTCAGACAGGATCCAAGAGACCCAGTACTTC,CASSSDRIQETQYF
TRBV27,.,.,TRBJ2-7,TGTGCCAGCAGTTACCGTTCCGAGCAGTACTTC,CASSYRSEQYF
TRBV15,.,.,TRBJ1-5,TGTGCCACCAGCAAGAGCCCAGGGAGAGCAAGCAATCAGCCCCAGCATTTT,CATSKSPGRASNQPQHF
TRBV5-6,.,.,TRBJ1-2,TGTGCCAGCAGCTTGCCGGGACTCTATGGCTACACCTTC,CASSLPGLYGYTF